Included here is one T cell receptor beta chain sequence, with context. What it recognizes is unknown. Germline assignment: CDR1 GTSNPN and CDR2 SVGIG (reference sequence). The CDR3 is 14 residues long. V lost 8 bases and J lost 7, with 21 bases in between. These data originate in a study of T cell responses to AZD1222 COVID-19 vaccine. The method was immunoSEQ multiplex PCR; TCRdb's version includes in-frame clones alone and lacks a portion of them. The sample holds 65,000 to 80,000 clones, about 83% seen once. General observations from the study: Spike-specific TCR breadth and depth rose after two AZD1222 doses. It should be noted that donors were predominantly white British and more often female, and clonal diversity was possibly underestimated. Unmutated variant regions are reportedly targeted by nearly half of spike-specific TCRs. Only a handful of AZD1222 recipients, more than five in all, had baseline seropositivity.

Sequences were derived from peripheral blood, sampled 28 days after the second AZD1222 dose. This chain uses TRBV30 with TRBJ2-1; tentative D call: TRBD2 (5 bases). The clonotype comes from an adult who received the AZD1222 COVID-19 vaccine. The CDR3: CAGRGPSLANEQFF. The CDR3 coding sequence is TGTGCCGGGCGCGGGCCCTCCCTGGCGAATGAGCAGTTCTTC.